The 32 T cell receptor beta chains listed next were all sequenced from one sample in a study of blood T cell repertoires in COVID-19. The protocol was immunoSEQ multiplex PCR, while the TCRdb copy is restricted to in-frame clones and leaves out a portion. The table has approximately 73,000 clones, roughly four fifths seen once; the top ten hold 0.83%. The sequencing input was peripheral blood. The source is a woman aged 70-85 years with acute or convalescent COVID-19.

This clone was observed a handful of times. The V call is TRBV10-3, the J call TRBJ2-6, with 8 bases identical to TRBD1. Germline V gene data show CDR1 as ENHRY and CDR2 as SYGVKD. Unmatched junction bases numbered 5, after V lost 11 bases and J lost 2 bases. This CDR3 spans 14 amino acids. CDR3 bases: TGTGCCCTAGAACAGGGGGCTGGGGCCAACGTCCTGACTTTC. It translates to CALEQGAGANVLTF.

J is TRBJ1-1 and V is TRBV10-3; D is possibly TRBD1 (5 bases). CDR3 length: 14 amino acids. CDR1 is ENHRY, CDR2 SYGVKD, per germline. The V and J ends lost 6 bases and 1 base respectively, with 12 bases between them. CDR3 DNA: TGTGCCATCAGCCCCTCTACAGGGAACACTGAAGCTTTCTTT. Translation gives CAISPSTGNTEAFF.

This sequence joins TRBV5-1 and TRBJ2-3; 9 bases are a match to TRBD2. Trimming at V came to 2 bases and at J to 2 bases, leaving 6 bases not matched to a gene. The germline gives CDR1 SGHRS, CDR2 YFSETQ. The CDR3 covers 16 residues. CDR3 in DNA: TGCGCCAGCAGCTTCGCCGGGACTAGCCTCACAGATACGCAGTATTTT. The encoded protein is CASSFAGTSLTDTQYF. Full variable domain (remainder filled in from reference TRBV5-1 and TRBJ2-3): KAGVTQTPRYLIKTRGQQVTLSCSPISGHRSVSWYQQTPGQGLQFLFEYFSETQRNKGNFPGRFSGRQFSNSRSEMNVSTLELGDSALYLCASSFAGTSLTDTQYFGPGTRLTVL.

V gene TRBV29-1 combines with J gene TRBJ2-7, with D tentatively TRBD2 (6 bases). Trimming cost V 4 bases and J 3 bases, with 13 bases left between them. Germline V CDR1 and CDR2: SQVTM, ANQGSEA. CDR3 size: 13 residues. The CDR3, as DNA: TGCAGCGTTGGAGCGGGTTTAGGCTACGAGCAGTACTTC. Translated: CSVGAGLGYEQYF.

The V and J genes are TRBV6-2 or TRBV6-3 and TRBJ2-7; D may be TRBD1 (6 bases). Trimming cost V 6 bases and J 4 bases, with 16 bases left between them. This CDR3 contains 14 residues. The germline gives CDR1 MNHEY, CDR2 SVGEGT. CDR3 bases: TGTGCCAGCAGCCAGGTGTCAGGGACATACGAGCAGTACTTC. It encodes CASSQVSGTYEQYF.

The V call is TRBV7-9, the J call TRBJ1-2, with D uncertain. Germline CDR1 reads SEHNR; CDR2 reads FQNEAQ (reference sequence). This CDR3 region has 13 residues. Trimming took 1 base from V and 8 from J, leaving 11 bases between them. The DNA of the CDR3 is TGTGCCAGCAGCTTAGATGGAGGCGGGGGCTACACCTTC. This gives the protein CASSLDGGGGYTF. Using reference TRBV7-9 and TRBJ1-2 for the parts outside the CDR3, the full variable domain is DTGVSQNPRHKITKRGQNVTFRCDPISEHNRLYWYRQTLGQGPEFLTYFQNEAQLEKSRLLSDRFSAERPKGSFSTLEIQRTEQGDSAMYLCASSLDGGGGYTFGSGTRLTVV.

This chain uses TRBV11-3 with TRBJ1-1; 7 positions agree with TRBD1. V lost 5 bases, J lost 3 bases, and 3 bases stayed unmatched. This CDR3 region has 13 residues. Looked up from germline, CDR1 is SGHNT and CDR2 is YENEEA. CDR3 sequence (DNA): TGTGCCAGCAGCGTCGACAGGGACACTGAAGCTTTCTTT. Its protein product is CASSVDRDTEAFF.

The chain has TRBV7-2 and TRBJ1-3; weak D call: TRBD1 (5 bases). The germline V gene encodes CDR1 SGHTA and CDR2 FQGNSA. The CDR3 is made up of 16 amino acids. Trimming pared 1 base from V and 1 base from J, leaving 11 bases between. The CDR3 loop is CASSLVAGNSGNTIYF. CDR3 nucleotide sequence: TGTGCCAGCAGCTTAGTGGCAGGGAATTCTGGAAACACCATATATTTT.

This sequence joins TRBV30 and TRBJ2-2; 7 positions agree with TRBD2. J gave up 4 bases and V 5 bases, and 13 bases lay outside the gene matches. The CDR3 length is 16 residues. From germline, CDR1 is GTSNPN and CDR2 SVGIG (reference sequence). The CDR3 DNA sequence: TGTGCCTGGGGATTAGGCGGTCGCGGGGGCACCGGGGAGCTGTTTTTT. It codes for CAWGLGGRGGTGELFF.

This chain uses TRBV7-3 with TRBJ1-1, with unresolved D. The CDR3 is 13 amino acids. V shed 1 base and J shed 8 bases, with 11 bases lying between them. CDR1 and CDR2 from the germline V gene are SGHTA and FQGTGA. CDR3 protein: CASSLNRVKEAFF. The CDR3 bases are TGTGCCAGCAGCTTAAATCGAGTAAAGGAAGCTTTCTTT.

V gene TRBV6-5 combines with J gene TRBJ2-7; 8 bases align to TRBD1. The J segment lost 3 bases and the V segment lost 6 bases, leaving 4 bases of the junction unmatched. Germline V gene lookup returns CDR1 MNHEY and CDR2 SVGAGI. The CDR3 has 13 residues. The CDR3 region is CASRRTGSYEQYF. CDR3 bases: TGTGCCAGCAGACGGACAGGGAGCTACGAGCAGTACTTC.

This clone showed up just a few times. This rearrangement joins TRBV5-6 to TRBJ2-1; 7 nucleotides match TRBD2. The V segment lost 5 bases and the J segment 9 bases; nucleotides outside the gene matches: 14. The CDR3 sequence is 15 residues long. Germline V gene lookup returns CDR1 SGHDT and CDR2 YYEEEE. The CDR3 sequence: CASRPLEREGGEQFF. DNA for the CDR3: TGTGCCAGCAGGCCTCTCGAGCGGGAAGGTGGTGAGCAGTTCTTC.

This clone was counted ten times or more. This rearrangement joins TRBV30 to TRBJ1-5; a possible D gene is TRBD1 (5 bases). Deletions cut 2 bases from V and 2 bases from J, with 10 bases between. CDR3 length: 14 residues. From germline, CDR1 is GTSNPN and CDR2 SVGIG (reference sequence). The CDR3 loop reads CAWSSQQGNQPQHF. CDR3 in DNA: TGTGCCTGGAGTTCCCAACAGGGCAATCAGCCCCAGCATTTT. Full variable domain (remainder filled in from reference TRBV30 and TRBJ1-5): SQTIHQWPATLVQPVGSPLSLECTVEGTSNPNLYWYRQAAGRGLQLLFYSVGIGQISSEVPQNLSASRPQDRQFILSSKKLLLSDSGFYLCAWSSQQGNQPQHFGDGTRLSIL.

The rearrangement uses TRBV9 and TRBJ2-4; 12 nucleotides match TRBD1. The CDR3 is 18 residues long. Germline V gene lookup returns CDR1 SGDLS and CDR2 YYNGEE. Trimming cost V 2 bases and J 1 base; bases outside gene matches: 7. The DNA of the CDR3 is TGTGCCAGCAGCGTCGGGACAGGGGGCCGGGTGGCCAAAAACATTCAGTACTTC. Translation gives CASSVGTGGRVAKNIQYF.

The rearrangement links TRBV6-5 to TRBJ2-7, with a possible D match to TRBD2 (6 bases). Germline V gene data show CDR1 as MNHEY and CDR2 as SVGAGI. This CDR3 region has 14 residues. Trimming took 6 bases from V and 7 from J, leaving 19 bases between them. The CDR3 loop is CASRKRDSPLEQYF. For the CDR3, the DNA is TGTGCCAGCAGAAAACGGGACTCCCCTTTGGAGCAGTACTTC.

The chain combines TRBV19 with TRBJ2-1, with TRBD1 matching over 11 bases. The CDR3 loop spans 14 amino acids. CDR1 and CDR2 from the germline V gene are LNHDA and SQIVND (reference sequence). The junction had 4 bases not matched to a gene; V was cut back by 6 bases and J by 6 bases. CDR3 sequence (DNA): TGTGCCAGTAGGAGGACAGGGGGCCCCAATGAGCAGTTCTTC. It specifies CASRRTGGPNEQFF.

The V gene is TRBV19, the J gene TRBJ1-5, with D maybe TRBD1 (6 bases). CDR1 is LNHDA, CDR2 SQIVND, per germline (reference sequence). Trimming took 2 bases from V and 5 from J, leaving 13 bases between them. The CDR3 is made up of 15 amino acids. The CDR3 spells CASSIIGDTDQPQHF. The DNA for the CDR3 is TGTGCCAGTAGTATAATAGGGGACACCGATCAGCCCCAGCATTTT. The entire variable domain, with the rest obtained from reference TRBV19 and TRBJ1-5, is as follows: DGGITQSPKYLFRKEGQNVTLSCEQNLNHDAMYWYRQDPGQGLRLIYYSQIVNDFQKGDIAEGYSVSREKKESFPLTVTSAQKNPTAFYLCASSIIGDTDQPQHFGDGTRLSIL.

The rearrangement joins TRBV30 to TRBJ1-1; D is possibly TRBD1 (5 bases). CDR1 is GTSNPN, CDR2 SVGIG, per germline (reference sequence). The length of the CDR3 is 15 residues. V gave up 1 base and J gave up 1 base, with 13 bases separating them. Here the CDR3 DNA reads TGTGCCTGGAGTGGAGTGCGGGACGGGAACACTGAAGCTTTCTTT. It is translated as CAWSGVRDGNTEAFF.

The rearrangement joins TRBV20-1 to TRBJ1-2; D perhaps matches TRBD1 (6 bases). V lost 3 bases and J lost 4, with 12 bases in between. The length of the CDR3 is 13 residues. Germline V gives CDR1 DFQATT, CDR2 SNEGSKA (reference sequence). The CDR3 reads CSASPTGPYGYTF. In DNA form, the CDR3 reads TGCAGTGCTAGTCCGACAGGCCCCTATGGCTACACCTTC.

V and J are TRBV3-1 (or the pseudogene TRBV3-2) and TRBJ1-4, with a weak D call TRBD1 (5 bases). Germline V gene data show CDR1 as LGHDT and CDR2 as YNNKEL (reference sequence). This CDR3 contains 13 residues. V lost 1 base and J 15 bases, leaving 15 bases between the germline ends. The CDR3 here is CASSQGRAGGLFF. CDR3 sequence (DNA): TGTGCCAGCAGCCAAGGTCGCGCGGGGGGTTTGTTTTTT.

V usage is TRBV11-1 and J usage is TRBJ2-5, with D unclear. From germline, CDR1 is SGHAT and CDR2 FQDESV (reference sequence). This CDR3 contains 15 residues. The germline V and J ends were trimmed by 0 bases and 2 bases, with 10 bases remaining between them. Here the CDR3 reads CASSLAPLGQETQYF. Written as DNA, the CDR3 is TGTGCCAGCAGCTTAGCGCCCCTAGGACAAGAGACCCAGTACTTC.

The rearrangement links TRBV6-1 to TRBJ2-7; 8 bases fit TRBD2. This CDR3 region has 15 residues. Germline trimming cut 3 bases from V and 3 bases from J; bases unmatched to any gene: 7. Per germline, CDR1 MNHNS and CDR2 SASEGT. The CDR3, as DNA: TGTGCCAGCAGTGAGGGATCAGCGGGAGTCTACGAGCAGTACTTC. The encoded protein is CASSEGSAGVYEQYF.

This clone was observed a single time. CDR3 loop: CASSQGAAQPQHF. The CDR3 bases are TGTGCCAGCAGCCAGGGGGCGGCTCAGCCCCAGCATTTT. The V call is TRBV28, the J call TRBJ1-5; 8 bases fit TRBD1. The V segment lost 6 bases and the J segment 6 bases; nucleotides outside the gene matches: 4. This CDR3 region has 13 residues. The germline gives CDR1 MDHEN, CDR2 SYDVKM. The full variable domain, rest sourced from reference TRBV28 and TRBJ1-5, is DVKVTQSSRYLVKRTGEKVFLECVQDMDHENMFWYRQDPGLGLRLIYFSYDVKMKEKGDIPEGYSVSREKKERFSLILESASTNQTSMYLCASSQGAAQPQHFGDGTRLSIL.

CDR3 sequence (DNA): TGTGCCAGTAGTACAGAGGGGAGTTATGCCGGGGAGCTGTTTTTT. It encodes CASSTEGSYAGELFF. The V gene is TRBV19, the J gene TRBJ2-2, with D tentatively TRBD1 or TRBD2 (5 bases each). The CDR3 runs to 15 residues. The germline V gene has CDR1 LNHDA and CDR2 SQIVND (reference sequence). The germline V and J ends were trimmed by 4 bases and 6 bases, with 15 bases remaining between them.

In this sample, this clone turned up a few times. The rearrangement links TRBV5-6 to TRBJ1-2; 9 nucleotides match TRBD1. This CDR3 spans 15 amino acids. The ends lost 0 bases at V and 4 bases at J; junction bases unmatched: 4. The germline CDR1 and CDR2 sequences are SGHDT and YYEEEE. In DNA, the CDR3 is TGTGCCAGCAGCTTGGGGACAGGGGCGGTCTATGGCTACACCTTC. It codes for CASSLGTGAVYGYTF.

V usage is TRBV3-1 (or the pseudogene TRBV3-2) and J usage is TRBJ2-7; 13 positions agree with TRBD2. V lost 4 bases to trimming and J lost 6 bases; unmatched junction nucleotides: 3. CDR1 and CDR2 from the germline V gene are LGHDT and YNNKEL (reference sequence). The CDR3 spans 14 residues. The CDR3 region is CASSRGLAGSEQYF. Written as DNA, the CDR3 is TGTGCCAGCAGCCGGGGACTAGCGGGGAGCGAGCAGTACTTC.

The J gene is TRBJ2-7, the V gene TRBV6-6; D remains unclear. CDR1 and CDR2 from the germline V gene are MNHNY and SVGAGI (reference sequence). The CDR3 has 12 amino acids. The V gene lost 3 bases and the J gene lost 0 bases, with 3 bases spanning the gap. The CDR3 here is CASSYRSYEQYF. As DNA, the CDR3 is TGTGCCAGCAGTTATCGCTCCTACGAGCAGTACTTC.

This clone has only a few counts. V and J are TRBV7-2 and TRBJ1-2, with 10 nucleotides matching TRBD1. The V and J ends lost 5 bases and 1 base, in that order; junction bases with no gene match: 13. Germline V gene lookup returns CDR1 SGHTA and CDR2 FQGNSA. The CDR3 loop spans 18 amino acids. The CDR3 DNA is TGTGCCAGCAGCCCTAGACAGGGGGCCTCAACAATTAACTATGGCTACACCTTC. It is translated as CASSPRQGASTINYGYTF.

The DNA for the CDR3 is TGTGCCAGTAGTCCCGGGGACAGGGACGAGGAAAAACTGTTTTTT. It yields the protein CASSPGDRDEEKLFF. The chain recombines TRBV19 with TRBJ1-4; 9 nucleotides line up with TRBD1. Per germline, CDR1 LNHDA and CDR2 SQIVND (reference sequence). J was trimmed by 8 bases and V by 5 bases; bases with no gene match: 9. The CDR3 has 15 amino acids.

The rearrangement links TRBV6-5 to TRBJ2-7; D is unresolved. This CDR3 spans 15 amino acids. Germline CDR1 MNHEY, CDR2 SVGAGI. The V gene lost 0 bases and the J gene lost 1 base, with 10 bases spanning the gap. CDR3 sequence: CASSYSREDSYEQYF. The DNA of the CDR3 is TGTGCCAGCAGTTACTCGAGAGAAGATTCCTACGAGCAGTACTTC.

The rearrangement links TRBV19 to TRBJ1-1; D is uncertain. Trimming cost V 2 bases and J 0 bases, with 10 bases left between them. The length of the CDR3 is 15 residues. The germline V gene has CDR1 LNHDA and CDR2 SQIVND (reference sequence). In DNA, the CDR3 is TGTGCCAGTAGTATATTTCACAGAGTGAACACTGAAGCTTTCTTT. It codes for CASSIFHRVNTEAFF. Using reference TRBV19 and TRBJ1-1 for the parts outside the CDR3, the full variable domain is DGGITQSPKYLFRKEGQNVTLSCEQNLNHDAMYWYRQDPGQGLRLIYYSQIVNDFQKGDIAEGYSVSREKKESFPLTVTSAQKNPTAFYLCASSIFHRVNTEAFFGQGTRLTVV.

V gene TRBV2 combines with J gene TRBJ1-2; D not certain. Germline V gene lookup returns CDR1 SNHLY and CDR2 FYNNEI. This CDR3 region has 14 residues. V dropped 2 bases and J dropped 7 bases, with 14 bases sitting between them. The CDR3 coding sequence is TGTGCCAGCAGTGAACAGCCCGAGGTTGGTGGCTACACCTTC. Its translation is CASSEQPEVGGYTF.